The rows below give T cell receptor beta chains drawn from one sample of a study of OX40 agonist ivuxolimab in advanced cancers. Sequencing used immunoSEQ multiplex PCR; TCRdb keeps in-frame clones, though not all of them. The data contain roughly 76,000 clones, 88% of them singletons. Here the sequenced sample was CD4+ or CD8+ T cells sorted from blood, taken in a trial of the OX40 agonist ivuxolimab. All receptors derive from an adult with an advanced solid tumor such as melanoma, head and neck, liver or kidney cancer. CDR3s include the opening cysteine and the closing phenylalanine or tryptophan. A D gene is named only where the DNA matches it firmly. Some rows mark clone size as missing; the rest say once, few, many or name a class of expanded clone.

D	V	size	J	DNA	CDR3
TRBD1	TRBV28	.	TRBJ1-1	TGTGCCAGCAGTCCTTCCGGGACAGGGAACACTGAAGCTTTCTTT	CASSPSGTGNTEAFF
.	TRBV5-6	.	TRBJ2-7	TGTGCCAGCAGCTTGGGGACGCAGGCCTACGAGCAGTACTTC	CASSLGTQAYEQYF
TRBD2	TRBV4-1	.	TRBJ2-3	TGCGCCAGCAGCCAAGAGGTCCCTAGCGGGACTCTTTCAGCAGATACGCAGTATTTT	CASSQEVPSGTLSADTQYF
.	TRBV11-1	.	TRBJ1-1	TGTGCCAGCAGCTTAGACGAAACTGAAGCTTTCTTT	CASSLDETEAFF
TRBD1	TRBV13	few	TRBJ1-4	TGTGCCAGCAGCTCGACAAACAGGGGGCTGAGTGAAAAACTGTTTTTT	CASSSTNRGLSEKLFF
TRBD1	TRBV5-8	.	TRBJ2-1	TGTGCCAGCAGCTTGTATTTAAGTCCGAGACAGGGGGCGAATGAGCAGTTCTTC	CASSLYLSPRQGANEQFF
.	TRBV28	.	TRBJ1-2	TGTGCCAGCAGTTTGGGGGGGCAGACCCACTATGGCTACACCTTC	CASSLGGQTHYGYTF
.	TRBV11-3	.	TRBJ2-1	TGTGCCAGCAGCTTCGCGGGGAGCTCCTACAATGAGCAGTTCTTC	CASSFAGSSYNEQFF
.	TRBV6-1	.	TRBJ2-3	TGTGCCAGCAGCGGAGCAGCTAGCACAGATACGCAGTATTTT	CASSGAASTDTQYF
TRBD1	TRBV4-1	once	TRBJ1-2	TGCGCCAGCAGCCAAGATGGGGACAGATACTATGGCTACACCTTC	CASSQDGDRYYGYTF
.	TRBV7-9	.	TRBJ1-2	TGTGCCAGCAGCTTAGTATCTGGGGGCTACACCTTC	CASSLVSGGYTF
.	TRBV5-1	.	TRBJ1-1	TGCGCCAGCAGCGGGACTGTGAACACTGAAGCTTTCTTT	CASSGTVNTEAFF
.	TRBV30	.	TRBJ2-5	TGTGCCTGGAGTGTTCTAGCCCAAGAGACCCAGTACTTC	CAWSVLAQETQYF
TRBD2	TRBV19	.	TRBJ2-4	TGTGCCAGTAGTATAGGGGGGGGTAGCGTAACCAAAAACATTCAGTACTTC	CASSIGGGSVTKNIQYF
.	TRBV5-1	.	TRBJ2-7	TGCGCCAGCAGCTTGAAGGCAGGGGGGTTCTCTTACGAGCAGTACTTC	CASSLKAGGFSYEQYF
TRBD2	TRBV6-6	.	TRBJ2-7	TGTGCCAGCAGGACCGGGACTAGCGGACGTTACGAGCAGTACTTC	CASRTGTSGRYEQYF
.	TRBV5-1	.	TRBJ2-5	TGCGCCAGCAGCCCCCAGGGGGGGGAGCAAGAGACCCAGTACTTC	CASSPQGGEQETQYF
TRBD2	TRBV27	once	TRBJ2-5	TGTGCCAGCAGTTGGACTAGTAGGGGTGTGGAGACCCAGTACTTC	CASSWTSRGVETQYF
.	TRBV5-1	.	TRBJ1-4	TGCGCCAGCAGCTTGGACGGGGCTGCTGAAAAACTGTTTTTT	CASSLDGAAEKLFF
.	TRBV10-3	.	TRBJ2-5	TGTGCCATCAGTGAAGGGTATGGGACCCAGTACTTC	CAISEGYGTQYF
.	TRBV29-1	.	TRBJ2-5	TGCAGCGTTGACGCCGGTCCCGGGACCCAGTACTTC	CSVDAGPGTQYF
TRBD1	TRBV29-1	.	TRBJ1-5	TGCAGCTCGAGGGACAGCGAGAATCAGCCCCAGCATTTT	CSSRDSENQPQHF
.	TRBV7-9	.	TRBJ2-1	TGTGCCAGCAAAAGCGGGCAGAACTACAATGAGCAGTTCTTC	CASKSGQNYNEQFF
.	TRBV7-9	.	TRBJ2-3	TGTGCCAGCAGCCGGGTCGGGAGTCTTACAGATACGCAGTATTTT	CASSRVGSLTDTQYF
.	TRBV19	medium-sized	TRBJ1-1	TGTGCCAGCGAACCAAGGGAGAACACTGAAGCTTTCTTT	CASEPRENTEAFF
.	TRBV28	.	TRBJ2-7	TGTGCCAGCAGTTCCGCCTCCTACGAGCAGTACTTC	CASSSASYEQYF
TRBD1	TRBV28	.	TRBJ1-2	TGTGCCAGCAGTACGGGACAGAGCTATGGCTACACCTTC	CASSTGQSYGYTF
TRBD2	TRBV5-6	.	TRBJ2-7	TGTGCCAGCAGCCAGACTAGCGGGAGGTTATACGAGCAGTACTTC	CASSQTSGRLYEQYF
.	TRBV5-1	few	TRBJ2-6	TGCGCCAGCAGCGAGGCCGCCTTATCTGGGGCCAACGTCCTGACTTTC	CASSEAALSGANVLTF
TRBD2	TRBV5-1	.	TRBJ2-3	TGCGCCAGCAGCTTGTTTCCAGCGGGAGGGGCAGATACGCAGTATTTT	CASSLFPAGGADTQYF
TRBD1	TRBV18	.	TRBJ2-7	TGTGCCAGCTCACCACTGACAGGGGAGAAGGACGAGCAGTACTTC	CASSPLTGEKDEQYF
.	TRBV2	.	TRBJ2-2	TGTGCCAGCATGCAGACAGAGATCCCCGGGGAGCTGTTTTTT	CASMQTEIPGELFF
.	TRBV28	.	TRBJ2-7	TGTGCCAGCCACACTCAACAGAGCTCCTACGAGCAGTACTTC	CASHTQQSSYEQYF
.	TRBV18	.	TRBJ2-5	TGTGCCAGCTCACCACCGATCGCAGAGACCCAGTACTTC	CASSPPIAETQYF
.	TRBV11-1	.	TRBJ1-1	TGTGCCAGCAGATCCAGAAACACTGAAGCTTTCTTT	CASRSRNTEAFF
.	TRBV5-1	.	TRBJ2-1	TGCGCCAGCAGAGGGAGCGGCAATGAGCAGTTCTTC	CASRGSGNEQFF
.	TRBV27	once	TRBJ2-1	TGTGCCAGCCGGCCGGCGGATTCCTACAATGAGCAGTTCTTC	CASRPADSYNEQFF
.	TRBV20-1	.	TRBJ1-1	TGCAGTGCTTCCTGGGGCGCTCGGGCTTTCTTT	CSASWGARAFF
TRBD2	TRBV29-1	.	TRBJ2-7	TGCAGCGTAGAAGGACTAGCGGGAATAACCTACGAGCAGTACTTC	CSVEGLAGITYEQYF
TRBD1	TRBV5-1	.	TRBJ2-2	TGCGCCAGCAGCGCGGACAGGGCCAACGGGGAGCTGTTTTTT	CASSADRANGELFF
.	TRBV19	.	TRBJ1-3	TGTGCCAGTACTCGGACACAGAACTCTGGAAACACCATATATTTT	CASTRTQNSGNTIYF
.	TRBV13	once	TRBJ2-7	TGTGCCAGCAGCTTAGGCTCGGGCACCCCAGGCTACGAGCAGTACTTC	CASSLGSGTPGYEQYF
.	TRBV1	few	TRBJ2-7	TGCACCAGCAGCCCCCAGGGTTTAGCGGGAGACCACGAGCAGTACTTC	CTSSPQGLAGDHEQYF
.	TRBV10-3	.	TRBJ2-3	TGTGCCACCACGAGCGGAACTAGCACAGATACGCAGTATTTT	CATTSGTSTDTQYF
.	TRBV6-1	.	TRBJ1-5	TGTGCCAGCAAAAGCAGGGTTCCCCAGCCCCAGCATTTT	CASKSRVPQPQHF
.	TRBV11-3	.	TRBJ1-2	TGTGCCAGCAGCTTAATGGGGTGGGATGGCTACACCTTC	CASSLMGWDGYTF
TRBD1	TRBV7-2	.	TRBJ2-1	TGTGCCAGCAGCGACAGGGGCCCGTACAATGAGCAGTTCTTC	CASSDRGPYNEQFF
.	TRBV5-8	.	TRBJ1-5	TGTGCCAGCAGCCCCAGTCGGGGATCTGTGGGCAATCAGCCCCAGCATTTT	CASSPSRGSVGNQPQHF
.	TRBV18	.	TRBJ2-2	TGTGCCAGCTCTCCTATGAACACCGGGGAGCTGTTTTTT	CASSPMNTGELFF